The 29 T cell receptor beta chains in this list originate from one sample, sequenced in a study of OX40 agonist ivuxolimab in advanced cancers. Produced via immunoSEQ multiplex PCR; TCRdb's table is partial and in-frame only. The sample has over 45,000 clones; roughly 87% are singletons. The material was CD4+ or CD8+ T cells sorted from blood, obtained in a trial of the OX40 agonist ivuxolimab. The receptors here all came from an adult with an advanced solid tumor such as melanoma, head and neck, liver or kidney cancer.

The chain carries TRBV11-2 and TRBJ2-1; 10 positions agree with TRBD1. J was trimmed by 5 bases and V by 3 bases; bases with no gene match: 4. Germline CDR1 SGHAT, CDR2 FQNNGV. This CDR3 region has 15 residues. CDR3 sequence (DNA): TGTGCCAGCAGCTTCCGAGGGACAGGGGACAATGAGCAGTTCTTC. Translated, it gives CASSFRGTGDNEQFF.

The CDR3 loop is CASSRHRDSAQHF. The CDR3 coding sequence is TGTGCCAGCAGTCGCCACAGGGATTCGGCCCAGCATTTT. The rearrangement links TRBV2 to TRBJ1-5; weak D call: TRBD1 (6 bases). CDR1 SNHLY and CDR2 FYNNEI come from the germline V gene. The CDR3 loop spans 13 amino acids. V was cut by 5 bases and J by 11 bases, with 16 bases left in between.

This sequence joins TRBV7-2 and TRBJ2-7, with TRBD2 matching 7 bases. The CDR3 consists of 12 residues. Trimming at V came to 4 bases and at J to 9 bases, leaving 6 bases not matched to a gene. The germline V gene has CDR1 SGHTA and CDR2 FQGNSA. The CDR3 is CASSSGWGGQYF. In nucleotides, the CDR3 is TGTGCCAGCAGCTCCGGTTGGGGGGGGCAGTACTTC. The entire variable domain, with the rest obtained from reference TRBV7-2 and TRBJ2-7, is as follows: GAGVSQSPSNKVTEKGKDVELRCDPISGHTALYWYRQSLGQGLEFLIYFQGNSAPDKSGLPSDRFSAERTGGSVSTLTIQRTQQEDSAVYLCASSSGWGGQYFGPGTRLTVT.

The genes are TRBV29-1 and TRBJ2-5, with 7 positions matching TRBD2. Germline-derived CDR1 and CDR2 are SQVTM and ANQGSEA. The J segment lost 4 bases and the V segment lost 6 bases, leaving 5 bases of the junction unmatched. The CDR3 covers 12 residues. CDR3 sequence reads: CSVKREGETQYF. The DNA for the CDR3 is TGCAGCGTAAAGAGGGAGGGAGAGACCCAGTACTTC.

This CDR3 is CASSQGAGYEQYF. CDR3 DNA sequence: TGTGCCAGCTCACAGGGGGCGGGGTACGAGCAGTACTTC. The chain has TRBV18 and TRBJ2-7, with D maybe TRBD1 (7 bases). Germline CDR1 is KGHSH and CDR2 is LQKENI. The CDR3 is 13 amino acids. V was cut by 4 bases and J by 4 bases, with 11 bases left in between.

This chain connects TRBV6-6 to TRBJ2-7, with a weak D call TRBD2 (6 bases). The V gene lost 6 bases and the J gene lost 2 bases, with 17 bases spanning the gap. CDR3 length equals 15 residues. Germline lookup yields CDR1 MNHNY and CDR2 SVGAGI (reference sequence). DNA for the CDR3: TGTGCCAGCAGGCCTGGGAGCGGAGGGGCCTACGAGCAGTACTTC. Its protein is CASRPGSGGAYEQYF.

This sequence joins TRBV29-1 and TRBJ1-2, with 9 bases lining up with TRBD1. Per the germline V gene, CDR1 is SQVTM and CDR2 is ANQGSEA. The V segment lost 3 bases and the J segment 2 bases; nucleotides outside the gene matches: 1. CDR3 length equals 13 residues. The CDR3 loop reads CSVEGTGNYGYTF. Here the CDR3 DNA reads TGCAGCGTTGAGGGGACAGGGAACTATGGCTACACCTTC.

This chain uses TRBV28 with TRBJ2-2; tentatively, D is TRBD1 or TRBD2 (6 bases each). This CDR3 has 16 amino acids. Deletions cut 3 bases from V and 0 bases from J, with 11 bases between. Germline CDR1 reads MDHEN; CDR2 reads SYDVKM. CDR3 DNA sequence: TGTGCCAGCAGTTTTCCCGGGGGCGCGAACACCGGGGAGCTGTTTTTT. Translation gives CASSFPGGANTGELFF.

The genes are TRBV4-2 and TRBJ2-4, with D unclear. The V and J ends lost 0 bases and 0 bases respectively, with 3 bases between them. The CDR3 contains 14 residues. CDR1 is LGHNA and CDR2 is YNFKEQ in the germline V gene. The CDR3 here is CASSQDIAKNIQYF. The CDR3 nucleotides are TGTGCCAGCAGCCAAGATATAGCCAAAAACATTCAGTACTTC.

This clone was recorded once. This rearrangement joins TRBV28 to TRBJ1-2, with TRBD1 identical over 7 bases. Losses at the gene ends were 6 bases for V and 1 base for J; bases not matched to a gene: 5. The CDR3 sequence is 14 residues long. Germline V lookup: CDR1 MDHEN, CDR2 SYDVKM. The CDR3 nucleotides are TGTGCCAGCAGCCCGGGGACAGTTAACTATGGCTACACCTTC. The encoded protein is CASSPGTVNYGYTF.

This chain uses TRBV21-1 with TRBJ2-5; TRBD1 is the table's D call, not checked against the DNA. Near its end, the DNA agrees better with TRBJ2-7, so the J call may be wrong. TRBV21-1 has pseudogene status. The CDR3 length is 16 residues. DNA of the CDR3: TGTGCCAGCAGCAAAAGACTGGACAGGTCAAACTACGAGCAGTACTTC. Protein sequence: CASSKRLDRSNYEQYF.

This rearrangement joins TRBV2 to TRBJ2-3; 8 nucleotides agree with TRBD2. This CDR3 is built from 15 residues. Germline CDR1 SNHLY, CDR2 FYNNEI. V shed 6 bases and J 0 bases; nucleotides not matched to a gene: 5. In nucleotides, the CDR3 is TGTGCCAGCAGAGCCCTAGCGGGCAGCACAGATACGCAGTATTTT. Residues: CASRALAGSTDTQYF.

The count of this clone is one. The rearrangement joins TRBV5-8 to TRBJ1-2; no clear D gene. Germline-derived CDR1 and CDR2 are SGHTS and YDEGEE. This CDR3 has 14 residues. V lost 3 bases to trimming and J lost 8 bases, with 17 bases between them. The CDR3 DNA follows: TGTGCCAGCAGCTCCGCGGACCGGATTGGGGGCTACACCTTC. Its translation is CASSSADRIGGYTF. The full variable domain, rest sourced from reference TRBV5-8 and TRBJ1-2, is EAGVTQSPTHLIKTRGQQATLRCSPISGHTSVYWYQQALGLGLQFLLWYDEGEERNRGNFPPRFSGRQFPNYSSELNVNALELEDSALYLCASSSADRIGGYTFGSGTRLTVV.

The chain combines TRBV5-1 with TRBJ1-5, with D uncertain. The CDR3 contains 15 residues. V lost 0 bases, J lost 7 bases, and 14 bases lay in between. Germline V gene sequence: CDR1 SGHRS, CDR2 YFSETQ. This chain's CDR3 is CASSLVSGLEQPQHF. The DNA of the CDR3 is TGCGCCAGCAGCTTGGTGTCAGGACTGGAGCAGCCCCAGCATTTT.

The gene calls are TRBV9 and TRBJ1-1; D remains unclear. The CDR3 has 15 amino acids. Trimming pared 0 bases from V and 0 bases from J, leaving 9 bases between. Germline V gives CDR1 SGDLS, CDR2 YYNGEE. The CDR3 loop is CASSVGPSMNTEAFF. The CDR3 coding sequence is TGTGCCAGCAGCGTAGGTCCCAGTATGAACACTGAAGCTTTCTTT.

The chain has TRBV28 and TRBJ2-1; 9 bases map to TRBD2. There are 16 residues in the CDR3. J gave up 9 bases and V 2 bases, and 11 bases lay outside the gene matches. The germline V gene encodes CDR1 MDHEN and CDR2 SYDVKM. CDR3: CASSLLGAGGPSEQFF. The CDR3 coding sequence is TGTGCCAGCAGTTTACTAGGTGCGGGAGGGCCGAGTGAGCAGTTCTTC.

This chain connects TRBV10-3 to TRBJ2-7; 7 bases align to TRBD1. Germline assignment: CDR1 ENHRY and CDR2 SYGVKD. CDR3 length equals 16 residues. Germline trimming cut 2 bases from V and 3 bases from J; bases unmatched to any gene: 10. The CDR3 reads CAISERTGAKFYEQYF. The CDR3 DNA is TGTGCCATCAGTGAGCGTACAGGGGCCAAGTTCTACGAGCAGTACTTC.

About this clone: This sample also contains other DNA sequences that code for the same CDR3. The V and J genes are TRBV15 and TRBJ1-1; D is unclear. V lost 0 bases and J lost 2, with 7 bases in between. The germline V gene has CDR1 LNHNV and CDR2 YYDKDF (reference sequence). CDR3 length: 14 amino acids. As DNA, the CDR3 is TGTGCCACCAGCAGAGACGCAGTCAACACTGAAGCTTTCTTT. Encoded protein: CATSRDAVNTEAFF.

The chain carries TRBV30 and TRBJ2-5, with D perhaps matching TRBD2 (6 bases). The J call may be incorrect, as the DNA end agrees better with TRBJ2-7. The CDR3 is 17 amino acids. Germline-derived CDR1 and CDR2 are GTSNPN and SVGIG (reference sequence). The CDR3 DNA sequence: TGTGCCTGGACCACGCTTGGGGCCGGGACTGTACCCTACGAGCAGTACTTC. Protein: CAWTTLGAGTVPYEQYF.

On this clone: A read error may account for a junction end that differs from germline. The chain joins TRBV7-7 to TRBJ2-1; the D gene is possibly TRBD2 (6 bases). Germline V CDR1 and CDR2: SSHAT, FNYEAQ (reference sequence). The CDR3 has 15 residues. CDR3 sequence (DNA): TGTGCTAGCAGCTTAGGTAGCGGTTTAATCAATGAGCAGTTCTTC. Amino acid sequence: CASSLGSGLINEQFF.

DNA of the CDR3: TGTGCCAGTAGTATCGTCGGGACAGATACGCAGTATTTT. This gives the protein CASSIVGTDTQYF. The chain has TRBV19 and TRBJ2-3; D is unclear. Germline V gene sequence: CDR1 LNHDA, CDR2 SQIVND (reference sequence). This CDR3 has 13 residues. V lost 3 bases to trimming and J lost 3 bases, with 7 bases between them.

The V and J genes are TRBV6-6 and TRBJ1-2; D might be TRBD1 (5 bases). CDR1 and CDR2 from the germline V gene are MNHNY and SVGAGI (reference sequence). CDR3 length: 13 amino acids. The V gene lost 2 bases and the J gene lost 2 bases, with 6 bases spanning the gap. The CDR3 DNA follows: TGTGCCAGCAGTTACCGGGACAACTATGGCTACACCTTC. Translating gives CASSYRDNYGYTF.

In this sample, this clone turned up once. J is TRBJ2-3 and V is TRBV19, with 13 bases identical to TRBD2. The CDR3 sequence is 18 residues long. Trimming took 5 bases from V and 2 from J; bases not matched to a gene: 10. CDR1 and CDR2 from the germline V gene are LNHDA and SQIVND (reference sequence). CDR3 sequence: CASSPGLAGVLSTDTQYF. CDR3 nucleotide sequence: TGTGCCAGTAGTCCAGGACTAGCGGGAGTTCTCTCCACAGATACGCAGTATTTT.

The table lists this clone with a count of one. This chain uses TRBV18 with TRBJ2-7; D may be TRBD2 (6 bases). This CDR3 has 15 residues. The germline V gene encodes CDR1 KGHSH and CDR2 LQKENI. Between the trimmed V and J ends, which lost 3 bases and 2 bases, there was a span of 14 bases. The CDR3 nucleotides are TGTGCCAGCTCACCCCGGGGTAGCGGCCCCTACGAGCAGTACTTC. It specifies CASSPRGSGPYEQYF. Using reference TRBV18 and TRBJ2-7 for the parts outside the CDR3, the full variable domain is NAGVMQNPRHLVRRRGQEARLRCSPMKGHSHVYWYRQLPEEGLKFMVYLQKENIIDESGMPKERFSAEFPKEGPSILRIQQVVRGDSAAYFCASSPRGSGPYEQYFGPGTRLTVT.

The chain's CDR3 is CASSPLGTRSANTGELFF. CDR3 DNA: TGCGCCAGCAGCCCATTGGGGACTAGATCCGCGAACACCGGGGAGCTGTTTTTT. This chain uses TRBV5-1 with TRBJ2-2; 8 bases agree with TRBD2. The V gene's germline CDR1 is SGHRS and CDR2 YFSETQ. CDR3 length: 18 amino acids. V lost 4 bases and J lost 0; bases outside the gene matches: 11.

This clone was recorded a few times. This sequence joins TRBV6-6 and TRBJ2-7; no reliable D call. The ends were cut back, 5 bases at V and 2 bases at J, with 7 bases in the middle. Germline V gene lookup returns CDR1 MNHNY and CDR2 SVGAGI (reference sequence). The CDR3 contains 12 residues. CDR3 protein: CASSLLAYEQYF. The DNA of the CDR3 is TGTGCCAGCAGTCTTTTAGCCTACGAGCAGTACTTC.

The V gene is TRBV7-9, the J gene TRBJ1-2; the D gene is possibly TRBD1 (6 bases). The CDR3 loop spans 15 amino acids. Germline V CDR1 and CDR2: SEHNR, FQNEAQ (reference sequence). V lost 2 bases and J lost 3, with 13 bases in between. The CDR3 is CASSLTQGGDYGYTF. As DNA, the CDR3 is TGTGCCAGCAGCTTAACACAGGGAGGAGACTATGGCTACACCTTC.

The V gene is TRBV5-1, the J gene TRBJ2-7; D gene uncertain. The V gene's germline CDR1 is SGHRS and CDR2 YFSETQ. This CDR3 is built from 13 residues. V was shortened by 0 bases and J by 2 bases, with 6 bases between the two germline ends. In DNA form, the CDR3 reads TGCGCCAGCAGCTTGGGCAGAGCCTACGAGCAGTACTTC. Translating it yields CASSLGRAYEQYF.

The chain has TRBV27 and TRBJ2-7; weak D call: TRBD2 (6 bases). Germline V gene data show CDR1 as MNHEY and CDR2 as SMNVEV (reference sequence). The CDR3 runs 14 residues. Deletions cut 5 bases from V and 7 bases from J, with 18 bases between. The CDR3 sequence: CASSLLRGRGEQYF. The CDR3 DNA is TGTGCCAGCAGTCTCCTTCGGGGGAGAGGGGAGCAGTACTTC.